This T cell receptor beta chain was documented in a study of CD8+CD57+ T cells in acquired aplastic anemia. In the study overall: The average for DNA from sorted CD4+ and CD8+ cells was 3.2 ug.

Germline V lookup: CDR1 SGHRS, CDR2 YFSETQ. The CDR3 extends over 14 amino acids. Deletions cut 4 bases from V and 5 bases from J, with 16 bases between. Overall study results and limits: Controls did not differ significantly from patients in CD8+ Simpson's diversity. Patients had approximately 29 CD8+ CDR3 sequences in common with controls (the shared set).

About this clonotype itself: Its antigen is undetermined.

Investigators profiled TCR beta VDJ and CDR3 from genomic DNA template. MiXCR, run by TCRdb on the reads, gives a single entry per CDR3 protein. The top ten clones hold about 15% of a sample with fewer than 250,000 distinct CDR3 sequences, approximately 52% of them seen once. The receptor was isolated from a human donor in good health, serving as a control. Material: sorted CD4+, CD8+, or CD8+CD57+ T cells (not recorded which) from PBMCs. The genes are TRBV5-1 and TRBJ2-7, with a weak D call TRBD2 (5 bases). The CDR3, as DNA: TGCGCCAGCAGCCTGGCCGTGACTAACCACGAGCAGTACTTC. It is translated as CASSLAVTNHEQYF.